One sample yielded the 10 T cell receptor beta chains listed below, sequenced in a study of patients and donors after allogeneic stem cell transplantation (dated by TCRdb to about 2020). Library method: RT-PCR. TCRdb names NextSeq 550 as the instrument used. Using fastp at Q25 and MiXCR, TCRdb reprocessed the public reads and kept productive beta chains. Rows matching on CDR3 protein sequence are summarized as one entry with the most common DNA and genes. This sample has approximately 150,000 distinct CDR3 sequences in its table, and roughly 31% of those were observed once. The ten largest clones add up to under 3.5% of the sample. The sequencing input was blood, either unsorted or a sorted T cell fraction (not recorded which). These receptors originate from a human donor who was either an allogeneic HSCT recipient or a stem cell or donor lymphocyte infusion donor (not recorded which). It is not recorded whose cells these are; they may come from a transplant donor.

There are a few counts of this clonotype. The chain employs TRBV5-6 and TRBJ1-3; the match to TRBD1 covers 7 bases. CDR3 length: 17 residues. Germline V CDR1 and CDR2: SGHDT, YYEEEE. The trim removed 4 bases at V and 0 bases at J, leaving 10 bases unmatched. The CDR3 bases are TGTGCCAGCAGCCAATGGACAGGCAAGGTCTCTGGAAACACCATATATTTT. This gives the protein CASSQWTGKVSGNTIYF. The full variable domain, completed using reference TRBV5-6 and TRBJ1-3, is DAGVTQSPTHLIKTRGQQVTLRCSPKSGHDTVSWYQQALGQGPQFIFQYYEEEERQRGNFPDRFSGHQFPNYSSELNVNALLLGDSALYLCASSQWTGKVSGNTIYFGEGSWLTVV.

V usage is TRBV5-1 and J usage is TRBJ2-3, with 10 bases lining up with TRBD2. The CDR3 extends over 14 amino acids. Per the germline V gene, CDR1 is SGHRS and CDR2 is YFSETQ. The junction had 3 bases not matched to a gene; V was cut back by 3 bases and J by 5 bases. CDR3 in amino acids: CASSSSSGGDTQYF. The DNA of the CDR3 is TGCGCCAGCAGCTCGTCTAGCGGGGGAGATACGCAGTATTTT.

This clonotype was picked up a small number of times. This chain joins TRBV28 and TRBJ1-2; D call uncertain. Trimming pared 2 bases from V and 5 bases from J, leaving 18 bases between. CDR1 and CDR2 from the germline V gene are MDHEN and SYDVKM. The CDR3 length is 16 residues. The CDR3 DNA is TGTGCCAGCAGTTTAAACCCCAGGAGAACCGAGTATGGCTACACCTTC. The encoded protein is CASSLNPRRTEYGYTF.

The genes are TRBV5-6 and TRBJ2-3; D call uncertain. The CDR3 is made up of 12 amino acids. Trimming pared 6 bases from V and 8 bases from J, leaving 13 bases between. The germline V gene has CDR1 SGHDT and CDR2 YYEEEE. This chain's CDR3 is CASTSLPGTQYF. In nucleotides, the CDR3 is TGTGCCAGCACCAGCCTCCCGGGTACGCAGTATTTT.

This clonotype was detected only a few times. The genes are TRBV6-2 or TRBV6-3 and TRBJ2-7, with a tentative D call TRBD1 (5 bases). Germline CDR1 reads MNHEY; CDR2 reads SVGEGT. Trimming stripped 8 bases from V and 7 bases from J, with 15 bases between. The CDR3 runs to 12 residues. CDR3 protein: CASERMGREQYF. The CDR3 nucleotides are TGTGCCAGCGAGCGTATGGGGCGTGAGCAGTACTTC.

The CDR3 region is CASSYGLAIQETQYF. CDR3 bases: TGTGCCAGCAGTTACGGGCTAGCGATCCAAGAGACCCAGTACTTC. This chain uses TRBV6-5 with TRBJ2-5; D might be TRBD2 (6 bases). CDR3 length: 15 amino acids. Germline CDR1 MNHEY, CDR2 SVGAGI. V gave up 2 bases and J gave up 1 base, with 11 bases separating them.

In this sample, this clonotype turned up many times. V usage is TRBV27 and J usage is TRBJ1-2; D is possibly TRBD1 (5 bases). This CDR3 has 14 amino acids. V lost 2 bases to trimming and J lost 2 bases, with 9 bases between them. Germline CDR1 reads MNHEY; CDR2 reads SMNVEV (reference sequence). The CDR3 reads CASSLGGENYGYTF. In DNA, the CDR3 is TGTGCCAGCAGTTTAGGAGGGGAAAACTATGGCTACACCTTC.

This chain uses TRBV5-1 with TRBJ2-7; D is undetermined. There are 13 residues in the CDR3. The germline V and J ends were trimmed by 2 bases and 0 bases, with 6 bases remaining between them. Germline CDR1 SGHRS, CDR2 YFSETQ. The CDR3 loop is CASSFTSSYEQYF. For the CDR3, the DNA is TGCGCCAGCAGCTTTACCAGCTCCTACGAGCAGTACTTC.

This sequence joins TRBV19 and TRBJ2-1, with TRBD2 matching 8 bases. The junction had 13 bases not matched to a gene; V was cut back by 5 bases and J by 4 bases. Germline V lookup: CDR1 LNHDA, CDR2 SQIVND (reference sequence). The CDR3 sequence is 17 residues long. The CDR3 region is CASSRGASGRVYNEQFF. CDR3 in DNA: TGTGCCAGTAGTCGGGGGGCTAGCGGGCGCGTTTACAATGAGCAGTTCTTC.

This clonotype was counted between two and nine times. The V and J genes are TRBV12-3 or TRBV12-4 and TRBJ2-1, with 8 bases lining up with TRBD2. This CDR3 has 15 amino acids. V trimming: 5 bases; J trimming: 8 bases; junction bases outside the gene matches: 11. The CDR3 sequence: CASSRWSGRMDEQFF. CDR3 coding DNA: TGTGCCAGCAGTCGGTGGAGCGGGAGAATGGATGAGCAGTTCTTC.